The clone carrying this T cell receptor beta chain was seen at least ten times. What it binds is not known. The data were taken from a study of T cells in Graves' hyperthyroidism and ophthalmopathy. Regarding the study as a whole: It was a median approximately 6 months before onset that the model predicted ophthalmopathy. By a 13 V-J model, ophthalmopathy was set apart from stable hyperthyroidism.

Researchers took RNA transcripts and amplified the TCR beta CDR3 regions from them. HTBI primers were the set used in a first-round RT-PCR of the TCR CDR3. One entry per CDR3 protein, called by TCRdb with MiXCR from the multiplex PCR reads. The sample contains some 720,000 distinct CDR3 sequences, roughly 15% of which appear only once. The hyperthyroidism was newly diagnosed and had lasted under 2 months; the patients were aged 18 to 65. Uncontrolled infection, other autoimmune disease, pregnancy or lactation led to exclusion. The V segment lost 6 bases and the J segment 0 bases; nucleotides outside the gene matches: 6. CDR1 and CDR2 from the germline V gene are DFQATT and SNEGSKA (reference sequence). This CDR3 comprises 14 residues.

The chain carries TRBV20-1 and TRBJ2-3, with 7 bases aligning to TRBD1. This sequence was found in a man between 18 and 35 years old with Graves' hyperthyroidism. The source material was blood. The CDR3 DNA reads as TGCAGTGCCCTTCGGACAGGAAGCACAGATACGCAGTATTTT. Its translation is CSALRTGSTDTQYF.